Each of the 8 T cell receptor beta chains below was sequenced from the same sample in a study of tumour-infiltrating T cells in Burkitt lymphoma. The data were produced by immunoSEQ multiplex PCR, yet TCRdb's version contains in-frame clones alone and is incomplete. The table has around 1,700 clones, roughly 17% seen once. Sample: tumor tissue. Receptors originate from a human donor with Burkitt lymphoma.

CDR3: CERGNHYEQYF. CDR3 in DNA: TGTGAAAGAGGGAATCACTACGAGCAGTACTTC. The J gene is TRBJ2-7, the V gene TRBV5-3; TRBD2 might be the D (5 bases). TRBV5-3 is flagged as an ORF with uncertain function. The CDR3 loop spans 11 amino acids.

The rearrangement links TRBV7-9 to TRBJ2-3, with 7 bases matching TRBD2. Trimming removed 6 bases from V and 1 base from J; junction bases left unmatched: 10. The CDR3 runs to 16 residues. Germline V gene lookup returns CDR1 SEHNR and CDR2 FQNEAQ (reference sequence). The CDR3 DNA is TGTGCCAGCAGTCCAGCTAGCGGTGGGGGCACAGATACGCAGTATTTT. As protein: CASSPASGGGTDTQYF.

The table lists this clone with a few counts. J is TRBJ2-5 and V is TRBV30, with 9 bases identical to TRBD1. The CDR3 is 13 amino acids. Per germline, CDR1 GTSNPN and CDR2 SVGIG (reference sequence). With V trimmed by 4 bases and J by 5 bases, 5 bases remained unmatched. Here the CDR3 reads CAWILQGAETQYF. The CDR3 nucleotides are TGTGCCTGGATATTACAGGGGGCCGAGACCCAGTACTTC.

By share, this clone ranks as large. The genes are TRBV4-2 and TRBJ2-1, with no clear D. The length of the CDR3 is 17 residues. Per the germline V gene, CDR1 is LGHNA and CDR2 is YNFKEQ. Deletions cut 4 bases from V and 4 bases from J, with 20 bases between. For the CDR3, the DNA is TGTGCCAGCAGCCCGTACGACGGCAGTCTGGGATACAATGAGCAGTTCTTC. Amino acid sequence: CASSPYDGSLGYNEQFF.

This chain links TRBV10-3 with TRBJ1-2; TRBD1 matches 10 bases. CDR3 length: 14 residues. The germline CDR1 and CDR2 sequences are ENHRY and SYGVKD. V lost 6 bases and J lost 6; bases outside the gene matches: 7. The CDR3 region has the DNA TGTGCCATCAGCCCGGGACAGGGGATGAATGGCTACACCTTC. Protein: CAISPGQGMNGYTF.

The chain links TRBV29-1 to TRBJ1-1; 7 bases agree with TRBD1. The germline V gene has CDR1 SQVTM and CDR2 ANQGSEA. V shed 4 bases, J shed 4 bases, and the junction held 9 bases outside the gene matches. There are 14 residues in the CDR3. The CDR3 loop is CSVAGAQGGTEAFF. CDR3 nucleotide sequence: TGCAGCGTTGCTGGGGCGCAGGGGGGCACTGAAGCTTTCTTT.

V and J are TRBV5-4 and TRBJ2-5, with 9 bases that match TRBD1. After removal of 0 bases from V and 4 bases from J, the junction contained 4 bases not matched to a gene. The germline CDR1 and CDR2 sequences are SGHNT and YYREEE (reference sequence). The CDR3 extends over 15 amino acids. The CDR3: CASSLGDRGVETQYF. CDR3 DNA sequence: TGTGCCAGCAGCTTGGGTGACAGGGGGGTAGAGACCCAGTACTTC.

This clone was picked up a small number of times. The chain has TRBV5-1 and TRBJ2-3; D possibly corresponds to TRBD1 (6 bases). Trimming pared 3 bases from V and 5 bases from J, leaving 19 bases between. Per the germline V gene, CDR1 is SGHRS and CDR2 is YFSETQ. The CDR3 is 16 amino acids. In DNA, the CDR3 is TGCGCCAGCAGCTCGTACTTACAGGGATTCGGAGATACGCAGTATTTT. Its translation is CASSSYLQGFGDTQYF.